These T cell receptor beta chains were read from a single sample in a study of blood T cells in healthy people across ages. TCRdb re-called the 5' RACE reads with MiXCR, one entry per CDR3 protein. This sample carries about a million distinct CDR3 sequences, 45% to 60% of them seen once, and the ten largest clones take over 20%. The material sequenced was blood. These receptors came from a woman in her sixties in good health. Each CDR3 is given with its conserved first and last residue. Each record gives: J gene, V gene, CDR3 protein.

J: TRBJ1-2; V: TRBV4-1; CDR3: CASSQDRGTDYGYTF
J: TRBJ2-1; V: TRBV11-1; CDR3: CASSLLGQFYNEQFF
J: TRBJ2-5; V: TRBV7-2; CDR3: CASSLGQVASQYF
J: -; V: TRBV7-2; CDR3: CASSRSGRVGGTQYF
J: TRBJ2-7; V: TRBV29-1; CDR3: CSVVVGDGGPYEQYF
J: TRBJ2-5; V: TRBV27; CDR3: CASSTIRQGQETQYF
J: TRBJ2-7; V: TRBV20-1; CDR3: CSPDSRNHEQYF
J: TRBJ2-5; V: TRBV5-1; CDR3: CASGLAGTYNEQYF
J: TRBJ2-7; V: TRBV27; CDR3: CASRGLADVYEQYF
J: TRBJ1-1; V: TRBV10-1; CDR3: CASSVYGAGNTEAFF
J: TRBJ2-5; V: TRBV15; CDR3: CATSSGLAGETQYF
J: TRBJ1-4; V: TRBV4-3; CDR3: CASSQSHGTTNEKLFF
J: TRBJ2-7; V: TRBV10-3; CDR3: CAISVSDSMGQQYF
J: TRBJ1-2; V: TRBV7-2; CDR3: CASSPRDRRDGYTF
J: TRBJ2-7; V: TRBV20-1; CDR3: CSARDISGGAYEQYF
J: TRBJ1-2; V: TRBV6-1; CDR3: CASSEGANNYGYTF
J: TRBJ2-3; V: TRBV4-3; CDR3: CASSQVDRSTDTQYF
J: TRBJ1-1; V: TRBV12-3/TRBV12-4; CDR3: CASSLGRGLEAFF
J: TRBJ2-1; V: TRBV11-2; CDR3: CASSPFTPNEQFF
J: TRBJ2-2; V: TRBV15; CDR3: CATSSRNQNTGELFF
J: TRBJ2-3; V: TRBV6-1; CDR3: CASSGLAGGLTDTQYF
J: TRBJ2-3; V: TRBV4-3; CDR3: CASSQDRSSTDTQYF
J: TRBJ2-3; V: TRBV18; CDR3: CASSQRTSGRDTQYF
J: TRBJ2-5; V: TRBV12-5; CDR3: CASGLNSGAQETQYF
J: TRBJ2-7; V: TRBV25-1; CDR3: CASSGSLTGPGDEQYF
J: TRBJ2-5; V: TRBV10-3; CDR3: CAISEGGVLETQYF
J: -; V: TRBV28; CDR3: CASPPADFQRTSGGYEQYF
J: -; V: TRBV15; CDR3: CATSRDLAGSGNEQYF
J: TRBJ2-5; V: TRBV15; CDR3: CATSRDRMGGETQYF
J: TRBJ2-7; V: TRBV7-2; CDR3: CASIMGLAGGEQYF
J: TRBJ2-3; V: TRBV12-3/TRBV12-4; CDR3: CASSPFGGPSTDTQYF
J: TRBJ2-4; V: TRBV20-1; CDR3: CSARVPAGGVAKNIQYF
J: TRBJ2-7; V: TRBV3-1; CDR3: CASSRRTSGGDEQYF
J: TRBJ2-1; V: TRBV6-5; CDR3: CASRRAGEPLHEQFF
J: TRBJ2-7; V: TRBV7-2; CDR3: CASSLGPGQGIYEQYF
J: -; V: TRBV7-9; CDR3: CASRPSGTSGSPGEQYF
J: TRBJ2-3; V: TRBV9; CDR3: CASSVVQGIGTDTQYF
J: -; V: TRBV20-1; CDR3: CSARGPTGGNEQYF
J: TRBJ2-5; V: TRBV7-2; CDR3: CASSSYSMEQETQYF
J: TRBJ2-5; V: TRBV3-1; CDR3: CASSHHQTASGAQYF
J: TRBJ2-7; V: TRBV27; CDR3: CASSYDTGYEQYF
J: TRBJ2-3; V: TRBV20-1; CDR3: CSASTPSGVGTDTQYF
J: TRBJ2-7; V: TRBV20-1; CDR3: CSAVPGSGYALDEQYF
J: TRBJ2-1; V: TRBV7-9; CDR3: CASSADRGDNEQFF
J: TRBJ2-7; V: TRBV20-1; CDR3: CSARADNEQYF
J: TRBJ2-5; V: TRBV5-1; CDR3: CASSKAGGQETQYF
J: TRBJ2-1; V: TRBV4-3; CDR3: CASSRGSGVYNEQFF
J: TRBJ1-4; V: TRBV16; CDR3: CAGSHLQQANEKLFF
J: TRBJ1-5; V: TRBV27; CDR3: CASSSNRERQPQHF